A single TCR beta chain is shown here with its context. This record belongs to a study of shared clonotypes between healthy human individuals. Assay: immunoSEQ multiplex PCR; the TCRdb copy retains only in-frame clones and omits some. Counted here are roughly 1,500,000 clones, 95% to 99% occurring once; the ten biggest clones make up about 0.42%. V dropped 0 bases and J dropped 5 bases, with 7 bases sitting between them. This CDR3 is built from 14 residues. From germline, CDR1 is SGHTA and CDR2 FQGNSA. This clonotype was obtained from a young man in good health. The chain has TRBV7-2 and TRBJ2-2, with D uncertain. The sample was naive CD4+ T cells sorted from blood. Subset: CD45RA+ positively selected. The CDR3 coding sequence is TGTGCCAGCAGCTTAGCGCTAAGGACCGGGGAGCTGTTTTTT. Its translation is CASSLALRTGELFF.